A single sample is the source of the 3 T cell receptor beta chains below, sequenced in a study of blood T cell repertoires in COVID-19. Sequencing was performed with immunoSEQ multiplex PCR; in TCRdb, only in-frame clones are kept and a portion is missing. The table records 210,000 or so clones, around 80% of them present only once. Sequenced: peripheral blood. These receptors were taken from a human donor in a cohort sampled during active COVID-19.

The CDR3: CASSRADGPGGANVLTF. DNA of the CDR3: TGCGCCAGCAGCCGGGCTGACGGCCCGGGGGGGGCCAACGTCCTGACTTTC. The V call is TRBV4-1, the J call TRBJ2-6, with D possibly being TRBD2 (5 bases). Germline V CDR1 and CDR2: MGHRA, YSYEKL. The ends were cut back, 4 bases at V and 4 bases at J, with 17 bases in the middle. This CDR3 region has 17 residues.

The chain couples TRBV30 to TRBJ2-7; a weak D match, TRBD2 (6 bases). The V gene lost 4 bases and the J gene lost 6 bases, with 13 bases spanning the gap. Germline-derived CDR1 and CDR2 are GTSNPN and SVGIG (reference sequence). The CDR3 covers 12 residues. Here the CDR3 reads CAWNTGGSEQYF. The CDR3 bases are TGTGCCTGGAACACAGGAGGGTCCGAGCAGTACTTC.

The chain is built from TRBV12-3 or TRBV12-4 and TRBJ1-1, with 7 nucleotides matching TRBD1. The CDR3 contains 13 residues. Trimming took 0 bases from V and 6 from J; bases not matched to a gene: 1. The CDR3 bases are TGTGCCAGCAGTTTAGCGCAGGGGGCTGAAGCTTTCTTT. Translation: CASSLAQGAEAFF.